Described below is a single TCR beta chain sequence and its context. This sample was taken from a study of CD8+ T cells in alopecia areata. After isolation, RNA underwent reverse transcription to generate cDNA as the sequencing template. Method: immunoSEQ multiplex PCR; TCRdb's copy keeps in-frame clones and lacks some. The profile shows around 140,000 clones, about 88% of them singletons. V was cut by 4 bases and J by 1 base, with 19 bases left in between. CDR3 size: 17 residues. Germline V gene sequence: CDR1 SGDLS, CDR2 YYNGEE. The treatment is: oral pan-JAK inhibitor, 5-10 mg twice daily. The chain carries TRBV9 and TRBJ2-3, with D possibly TRBD2 on 5 matching bases. The sequences come from CD8+ T cells sorted from blood, collected at week 4, from a patient treated with tofacitinib. This sequence originates from a human donor with alopecia areata. CDR3 coding DNA: TGTGCCAGCAGCTTCCCTGAGGGAGTTGGGGGCACAGATACGCAGTATTTT. This codes for CASSFPEGVGGTDTQYF.